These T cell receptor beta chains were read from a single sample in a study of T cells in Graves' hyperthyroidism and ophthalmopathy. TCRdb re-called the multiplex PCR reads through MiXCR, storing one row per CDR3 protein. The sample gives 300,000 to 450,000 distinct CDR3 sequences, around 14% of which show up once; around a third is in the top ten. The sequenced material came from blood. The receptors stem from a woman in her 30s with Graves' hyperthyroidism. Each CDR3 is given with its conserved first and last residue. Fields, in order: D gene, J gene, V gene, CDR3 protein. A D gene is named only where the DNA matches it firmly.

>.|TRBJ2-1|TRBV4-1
CASSQDNWGYNEQFF
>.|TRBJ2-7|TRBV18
CASSPARGAYEQYF
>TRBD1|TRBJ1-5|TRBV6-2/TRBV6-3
CASRPGGTNQPQHF
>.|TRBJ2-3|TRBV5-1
CASSLAVSGAGYTDTQYF
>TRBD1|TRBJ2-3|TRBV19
CASSIASQGSMTDTQYF
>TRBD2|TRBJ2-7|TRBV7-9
CASSGMGGYEQYF
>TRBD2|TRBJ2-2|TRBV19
CASSIYEREYPGELFF
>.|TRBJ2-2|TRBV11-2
CASSLAEAGELFF
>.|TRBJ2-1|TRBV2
CASSGGNDEQFF
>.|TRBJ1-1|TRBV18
CASSHRDTEAFF
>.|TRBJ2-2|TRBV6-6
CASSYSEGAGELFF
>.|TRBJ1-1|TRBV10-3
CAISDRSQGEAFF
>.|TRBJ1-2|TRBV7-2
CASSSTTGNYGYTF
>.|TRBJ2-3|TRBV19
CASSVARWSDTQYF
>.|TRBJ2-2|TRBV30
CAWSTSRGTLHTELFF
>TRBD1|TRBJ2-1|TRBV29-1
CSLTGGGEQFF
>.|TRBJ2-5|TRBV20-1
CSVWDGQETQYF
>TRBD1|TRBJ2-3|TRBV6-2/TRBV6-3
CASSPRGLDTQYF
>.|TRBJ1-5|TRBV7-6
CASSLGGRGNQPQHF
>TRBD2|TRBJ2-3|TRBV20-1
CSARDTVWASGRAGDTQYF
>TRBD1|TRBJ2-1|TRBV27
CASSLSDRGLNEQFF
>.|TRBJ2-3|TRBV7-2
CASSLGNTGGTDTQYF
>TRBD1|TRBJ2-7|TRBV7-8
CASSFSDRVEQYF
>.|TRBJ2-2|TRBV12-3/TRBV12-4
CASTGATNTGELFF
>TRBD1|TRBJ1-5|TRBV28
CASSFSDRVNQPQHF
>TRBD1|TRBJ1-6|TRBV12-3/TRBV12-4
CASNAGQGGSPLHF
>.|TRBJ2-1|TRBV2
CASSLSGSRHGEQFF
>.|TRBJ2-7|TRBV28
CASSDTYEQYF